The 9 T cell receptor beta chains below come from one sample, sequenced in a study of blood T cell repertoires in COVID-19. Produced via immunoSEQ multiplex PCR; TCRdb's table is partial and in-frame only. The sample shows around 130,000 clones, over 80% of them seen only once. The specimen was PBMCs or T cells enriched from blood (not recorded which). The receptors were gathered from a man aged 30 to 45 who had recovered from COVID-19.

A word on this clone: At the DNA level, this CDR3 is encoded by other sequences in the same sample as well. The chain joins TRBV6-5 to TRBJ1-1, with unresolved D. Germline assignment: CDR1 MNHEY and CDR2 SVGAGI. The CDR3 runs to 15 residues. V was clipped by 3 bases and J by 0 bases, with 11 bases between them. CDR3 sequence reads: CASSYSSGLNTEAFF. The CDR3 bases are TGTGCCAGCAGTTATAGCTCGGGATTGAACACTGAAGCTTTCTTT.

The chain couples TRBV15 to TRBJ2-2; the D is unclear. V shed 0 bases and J shed 5 bases, with 10 bases lying between them. Germline lookup yields CDR1 LNHNV and CDR2 YYDKDF (reference sequence). This CDR3 has 15 amino acids. CDR3: CATSRDSLTTGELFF. Written as DNA, the CDR3 is TGTGCCACCAGCAGAGACAGCTTGACTACCGGGGAGCTGTTTTTT.

The chain combines TRBV6-5 with TRBJ1-2; the match to TRBD1 covers 8 bases. V trimming: 0 bases; J trimming: 8 bases; junction bases outside the gene matches: 8. Germline CDR1 is MNHEY and CDR2 is SVGAGI. This CDR3 comprises 15 residues. The CDR3 sequence is CASSYSGRTGPGYTF. The CDR3 DNA is TGTGCCAGCAGTTACTCGGGCCGGACAGGGCCCGGCTACACCTTC.

The J gene is TRBJ2-4, the V gene TRBV5-6; 8 nucleotides line up with TRBD1. Losses at the gene ends were 4 bases for V and 3 bases for J; bases not matched to a gene: 15. The CDR3 is 18 amino acids. Per germline, CDR1 SGHDT and CDR2 YYEEEE. CDR3 protein: CASSTVSGTGKNKNIQYF. The DNA for the CDR3 is TGTGCCAGCAGCACCGTGTCCGGGACAGGAAAAAACAAAAACATTCAGTACTTC.

This clone was seen just once. V and J are TRBV3-1 (or the pseudogene TRBV3-2) and TRBJ1-2; no reliable D call. The germline V and J ends were trimmed by 3 bases and 3 bases, with 17 bases remaining between them. This CDR3 comprises 16 residues. Germline assignment: CDR1 LGHDT and CDR2 YNNKEL (reference sequence). The CDR3 nucleotides read TGTGCCAGCAGCCACTCTAACGGGGAGGGCCACTATGGCTACACCTTC. This gives the protein CASSHSNGEGHYGYTF.

V is TRBV9 and J is TRBJ1-2; the D gene is possibly TRBD1 (5 bases). Per the germline V gene, CDR1 is SGDLS and CDR2 is YYNGEE. The V gene lost 0 bases and the J gene lost 3 bases, with 15 bases spanning the gap. The length of the CDR3 is 16 residues. CDR3 loop: CASSVDGRGLYYGYTF. The CDR3 DNA reads as TGTGCCAGCAGCGTAGACGGAAGGGGCCTTTACTATGGCTACACCTTC.

The CDR3 reads CASSQGDTPYEQYF. CDR3 bases: TGTGCCAGCAGCCAAGGGGACACCCCCTACGAGCAGTACTTC. This rearrangement joins TRBV3-1 (or the pseudogene TRBV3-2) to TRBJ2-7; D is possibly TRBD1 (6 bases). The germline V gene has CDR1 LGHDT and CDR2 YNNKEL (reference sequence). This CDR3 comprises 14 residues. Trimming left V 1 base short and J 2 bases short, with 9 bases between.

The chain carries TRBV27 and TRBJ1-6, with D possibly matching TRBD1 (5 bases). CDR3 length: 13 amino acids. The V end lost 6 bases, the J end lost 8 bases, and 11 bases lay between the germline ends. Germline lookup yields CDR1 MNHEY and CDR2 SMNVEV (reference sequence). The CDR3 sequence: CASRAEGDSPLHF. CDR3 coding DNA: TGTGCCAGCAGAGCCGAAGGGGATTCACCCCTCCACTTT.

This rearrangement joins TRBV7-9 to TRBJ1-1; D is possibly TRBD1 (6 bases). The CDR3 runs 16 residues. Germline V gene data show CDR1 as SEHNR and CDR2 as FQNEAQ (reference sequence). The V end lost 5 bases, the J end lost 6 bases, and 22 bases lay between the germline ends. The CDR3 loop is CASSTQPGHRASEAFF. In DNA form, the CDR3 reads TGTGCCAGCAGCACACAACCGGGACATCGCGCCTCTGAAGCTTTCTTT. Using reference TRBV7-9 and TRBJ1-1 for the parts outside the CDR3, the full variable domain is DTGVSQNPRHKITKRGQNVTFRCDPISEHNRLYWYRQTLGQGPEFLTYFQNEAQLEKSRLLSDRFSAERPKGSFSTLEIQRTEQGDSAMYLCASSTQPGHRASEAFFGQGTRLTVV.